A single sample is the source of the 31 T cell receptor beta chains below, sequenced in a study of blood T cell repertoires in COVID-19. TCRdb's table, derived via immunoSEQ multiplex PCR, lists solely in-frame clones and lacks some. The repertoire holds 450,000 to 600,000 clones, with around 87% as singletons. What was sequenced was PBMCs or T cells enriched from blood (not recorded which). The receptors originated from a woman aged 18-30 years who had recovered from COVID-19.

The chain couples TRBV7-8 to TRBJ1-1, with no clear D. Trimming shortened V by 3 bases and J by 1 base, and 6 bases separated the two germline ends. Germline loops: CDR1 SGHVS, CDR2 FQNEAQ. The CDR3 totals 13 residues. CDR3 bases: TGTGCCAGCAGCTTGTCGCGGAACACTGAAGCTTTCTTT. It translates to CASSLSRNTEAFF.

CDR3 in DNA: TGTGCCAGCACCGTCGGACTCACCGGGGAGCTGTTTTTT. This codes for CASTVGLTGELFF. The chain has TRBV5-6 and TRBJ2-2, with a tentative D call TRBD2 (5 bases). Germline V gene lookup returns CDR1 SGHDT and CDR2 YYEEEE. V was trimmed by 6 bases and J by 4 bases, leaving 10 bases between them. The CDR3 extends over 13 amino acids.

The CDR3 reads CASRPPGTRTYEQYF. The CDR3 coding sequence is TGTGCCAGCAGGCCCCCCGGGACACGCACCTACGAGCAGTACTTC. The rearrangement uses TRBV6-5 and TRBJ2-7; D possibly corresponds to TRBD1 (6 bases). Germline values: CDR1 MNHEY, CDR2 SVGAGI. The CDR3 runs 15 residues. The V end lost 6 bases, the J end lost 2 bases, and 17 bases lay between the germline ends.

This clone has only one observation. Germline and junction disagree at one end, which may indicate a read error. The gene calls are TRBV28 and TRBJ1-5; D gene uncertain. Germline CDR1 reads MDHEN; CDR2 reads SYDVKM. This CDR3 has 16 amino acids. The CDR3 DNA sequence: TGTGCCAGCAGCTTATCGTCAACTCTAGGCAATCAGCCCCAGCATTTT. This gives the protein CASSLSSTLGNQPQHF.

This chain links TRBV5-1 with TRBJ2-1; 9 nucleotides agree with TRBD1. The length of the CDR3 is 14 residues. V was clipped by 4 bases and J by 7 bases; unmatched bases: 6. Looked up from germline, CDR1 is SGHRS and CDR2 is YFSETQ. The CDR3 is CASSLWTGENEQFF. CDR3 sequence (DNA): TGCGCCAGCAGCCTCTGGACAGGGGAGAATGAGCAGTTCTTC.

J is TRBJ2-3 and V is TRBV7-2; 8 nucleotides agree with TRBD2. V lost 2 bases to trimming and J lost 2 bases; unmatched junction nucleotides: 9. Germline CDR1 and CDR2: SGHTA and FQGNSA. The length of the CDR3 is 17 residues. The CDR3 loop is CASSLPRSGGFTDTQYF. The CDR3 nucleotides are TGTGCCAGCAGCTTACCCCGCAGCGGGGGCTTCACAGATACGCAGTATTTT.

The rearrangement joins TRBV29-1 to TRBJ1-2; D unclear. In germline, CDR1 is SQVTM, CDR2 ANQGSEA. The CDR3 sequence is 14 residues long. With 0 bases removed from V and 0 bases from J, the gap between germline ends came to 8 bases. The CDR3 DNA reads as TGCAGCGTTGAAGACCCCATCCCTAACTATGGCTACACCTTC. It is translated as CSVEDPIPNYGYTF.

As DNA, the CDR3 is TGCGCCAGCAGTTATGGACTGATGAACACTGAAGCTTTCTTT. Translating it yields CASSYGLMNTEAFF. The gene calls are TRBV5-1 and TRBJ1-1; D gene ambiguous. Germline V lookup: CDR1 SGHRS, CDR2 YFSETQ. Trimming cost V 5 bases and J 0 bases, with 11 bases left between them. The CDR3 covers 14 residues.

V gene TRBV18 combines with J gene TRBJ1-1, with TRBD1 matching 9 bases. The length of the CDR3 is 18 residues. Germline assignment: CDR1 KGHSH and CDR2 LQKENI. V was clipped by 3 bases and J by 1 base; unmatched bases: 12. The CDR3: CASSPRNTGGAENTEAFF. CDR3 sequence (DNA): TGTGCCAGCTCACCGCGTAACACAGGGGGCGCAGAGAACACTGAAGCTTTCTTT. The complete variable domain, with remaining parts taken from reference TRBV18 and TRBJ1-1, reads NAGVMQNPRHLVRRRGQEARLRCSPMKGHSHVYWYRQLPEEGLKFMVYLQKENIIDESGMPKERFSAEFPKEGPSILRIQQVVRGDSAAYFCASSPRNTGGAENTEAFFGQGTRLTVV.

DNA for the CDR3: TGCGCCAGCAGCCAAGGCGCTAGCGGGCTTGGGGGTACGCAGTATTTT. Amino acids: CASSQGASGLGGTQYF. The rearrangement uses TRBV4-1 and TRBJ2-3; TRBD2 aligns across 8 bases. The CDR3 consists of 16 residues. J was trimmed by 8 bases and V by 1 base; bases with no gene match: 11. CDR1 is MGHRA, CDR2 YSYEKL, per germline.

The chain is built from TRBV9 and TRBJ2-7; the D gene is possibly TRBD1 (6 bases). The CDR3 runs to 15 residues. Per the germline V gene, CDR1 is SGDLS and CDR2 is YYNGEE. The V end was cut by 0 bases, the J end by 2 bases, with 12 bases between. The CDR3 loop reads CASSVGPGTTYEQYF. As DNA, the CDR3 is TGTGCCAGCAGCGTAGGGCCAGGGACAACCTACGAGCAGTACTTC.

V is TRBV30 and J is TRBJ2-5, with 8 bases aligning to TRBD2. V lost 2 bases to trimming and J lost 2 bases; unmatched junction nucleotides: 7. Germline V gene data show CDR1 as GTSNPN and CDR2 as SVGIG (reference sequence). The CDR3 runs 15 residues. The CDR3 sequence: CAWSRGGGFQETQYF. The CDR3 coding sequence is TGTGCCTGGAGTCGGGGGGGCGGGTTTCAAGAGACCCAGTACTTC.

V usage is TRBV3-1 (or the pseudogene TRBV3-2) and J usage is TRBJ1-2; D may be TRBD1 (5 bases). With 4 bases removed from V and 2 bases from J, the gap between germline ends came to 14 bases. Germline lookup yields CDR1 LGHDT and CDR2 YNNKEL (reference sequence). CDR3 length: 15 residues. The CDR3 loop reads CASSPELDTNYGYTF. CDR3 bases: TGTGCCAGCAGCCCAGAATTGGACACCAACTATGGCTACACCTTC.

The rearrangement joins TRBV7-2 to TRBJ2-1; 11 bases align to TRBD2. V trimming: 8 bases; J trimming: 5 bases; junction bases outside the gene matches: 5. There are 14 residues in the CDR3. Germline CDR1 is SGHTA and CDR2 is FQGNSA. The CDR3 DNA reads as TGTGCCAGCGGAGTAGCGGGGGGGCACAATGAGCAGTTCTTC. This gives the protein CASGVAGGHNEQFF.

V usage is TRBV7-2 and J usage is TRBJ1-2; D call uncertain. Per the germline V gene, CDR1 is SGHTA and CDR2 is FQGNSA. V lost 4 bases and J lost 7, with 16 bases in between. The CDR3 sequence is 14 residues long. Here the CDR3 DNA reads TGTGCCAGCAGCTCCCCAGGCCTGGGTTTTGGCTACACCTTC. Protein: CASSSPGLGFGYTF.

With respect to this clone: This same CDR3 is encoded by further DNA sequences in the sample. The chain combines TRBV6-5 with TRBJ1-1; tentative D call: TRBD1 (5 bases). V lost 2 bases, J lost 4 bases, and 8 bases lay in between. The CDR3 extends over 13 amino acids. CDR1 MNHEY and CDR2 SVGAGI come from the germline V gene. The CDR3 spells CASSYRGSTEAFF. The CDR3 DNA reads TGTGCCAGCAGTTACAGGGGAAGCACTGAAGCTTTCTTT.

This clone was found once. The chain employs TRBV29-1 and TRBJ1-1; D is unresolved. The CDR3 has 14 residues. Germline V gives CDR1 SQVTM, CDR2 ANQGSEA. V lost 6 bases, J lost 1 base, and 15 bases lay in between. The CDR3 bases are TGCAGCGTGGGCCCCGGACTCAGGAACACTGAAGCTTTCTTT. Amino acids: CSVGPGLRNTEAFF.

The rearrangement uses TRBV5-1 and TRBJ2-5; 8 nucleotides align to TRBD1. This CDR3 is 13 amino acids long. Germline V gives CDR1 SGHRS, CDR2 YFSETQ. V shed 5 bases, J shed 5 bases, and the junction held 5 bases outside the gene matches. The CDR3: CASRQGAGETQYF. The CDR3 DNA follows: TGCGCCAGCAGGCAGGGGGCTGGGGAGACCCAGTACTTC.

The chain combines TRBV30 with TRBJ2-6, with D tentatively TRBD1 (5 bases). Germline-derived CDR1 and CDR2 are GTSNPN and SVGIG (reference sequence). The CDR3 runs 19 residues. V lost 1 base and J 0 bases, leaving 19 bases between the germline ends. The CDR3 DNA follows: TGTGCCTGGAGTGAAACGTTATTACAGGCCATCTCTGGGGCCAACGTCCTGACTTTC. Protein: CAWSETLLQAISGANVLTF.

The chain joins TRBV2 to TRBJ2-3, with D uncertain. V was trimmed by 7 bases and J by 3 bases, leaving 5 bases between them. The CDR3 has 11 amino acids. Per germline, CDR1 SNHLY and CDR2 FYNNEI. In nucleotides, the CDR3 is TGTGCCAGCACGGTAACAGATACGCAGTATTTT. It yields the protein CASTVTDTQYF.

This clone appeared once. The gene calls are TRBV30 and TRBJ1-2; 7 nucleotides agree with TRBD1. CDR1 and CDR2 from the germline V gene are GTSNPN and SVGIG (reference sequence). The length of the CDR3 is 15 residues. J was trimmed by 6 bases and V by 2 bases; bases with no gene match: 12. The CDR3 sequence: CAWSLRGGGLDGYTF. CDR3 DNA sequence: TGTGCCTGGAGTCTCCGAGGAGGGGGCCTGGATGGCTACACCTTC.

CDR3 sequence: CASSIGVREVEGYGYTF. DNA of the CDR3: TGTGCCAGTAGTATTGGAGTCCGGGAAGTAGAGGGCTATGGCTACACCTTC. V and J are TRBV19 and TRBJ1-2, with D uncertain. Trimming took off 3 bases at V and 4 bases at J, with 21 bases between the two ends. The CDR3 length is 17 residues. Germline values: CDR1 LNHDA, CDR2 SQIVND (reference sequence).

This clone was recorded once. The chain employs TRBV7-7 and TRBJ2-2; 7 bases are shared with TRBD1. J was trimmed by 0 bases and V by 5 bases; bases with no gene match: 6. Germline CDR1 SSHAT, CDR2 FNYEAQ (reference sequence). This CDR3 is built from 16 residues. This CDR3 reads CASSPTGASNTGELFF. As DNA, the CDR3 is TGTGCCAGCAGCCCCACAGGGGCTTCGAACACCGGGGAGCTGTTTTTT. Full variable domain (remainder filled in from reference TRBV7-7 and TRBJ2-2): GAGVSQSPRYKVTKRGQDVTLRCDPISSHATLYWYQQALGQGPEFLTYFNYEAQPDKSGLPSDRFSAERPEGSISTLTIQRTEQRDSAMYRCASSPTGASNTGELFFGEGSRLTVL.

The rearrangement joins TRBV30 to TRBJ1-6; no clear D. V shed 3 bases and J shed 11 bases, with 11 bases lying between them. This CDR3 contains 12 residues. CDR1 and CDR2 from the germline V gene are GTSNPN and SVGIG (reference sequence). CDR3 DNA sequence: TGTGCCTGGAGCACTAGGGCCACACCCCTCCACTTT. It encodes CAWSTRATPLHF.

The chain uses TRBV28 and TRBJ1-5; 9 bases line up with TRBD1. Germline V gene data show CDR1 as MDHEN and CDR2 as SYDVKM. The trim removed 5 bases at V and 5 bases at J, leaving 7 bases unmatched. The CDR3 is made up of 15 amino acids. The CDR3: CASSDPGQGYQPQHF. The CDR3 DNA follows: TGTGCCAGCAGTGACCCGGGACAGGGTTATCAGCCCCAGCATTTT.

The rearrangement uses TRBV11-2 and TRBJ2-1, with 9 bases identical to TRBD2. The germline V gene encodes CDR1 SGHAT and CDR2 FQNNGV. Trimming removed 5 bases from V and 8 bases from J; junction bases left unmatched: 7. This CDR3 comprises 14 residues. The CDR3 sequence is CASSPDRLADEQFF. In DNA, the CDR3 is TGTGCCAGCAGCCCTGATAGACTAGCGGATGAGCAGTTCTTC.

A single count supports this clone. This chain links TRBV4-2 with TRBJ1-2; a weak D match, TRBD1 (5 bases). V lost 3 bases to trimming and J lost 8 bases, with 25 bases between them. The CDR3 loop spans 17 amino acids. Germline V lookup: CDR1 LGHNA, CDR2 YNFKEQ. CDR3 residues: CASSQGMPGGGRRGYTF. CDR3 nucleotides: TGTGCCAGCAGCCAGGGGATGCCTGGGGGAGGGAGAAGAGGCTACACCTTC.

This clone has more than one count but fewer than ten. V usage is TRBV9 and J usage is TRBJ1-2; 8 bases align to TRBD1. This CDR3 comprises 14 residues. V was pared by 2 bases and J by 4 bases, with 4 bases of the junction left unmatched. Germline V gene lookup returns CDR1 SGDLS and CDR2 YYNGEE. DNA of the CDR3: TGTGCCAGCAGCGTCTCAGGGGGCGGCTATGGCTACACCTTC. This translates into CASSVSGGGYGYTF.

The table lists this clone with a few counts. The genes are TRBV30 and TRBJ1-2; no firm D call. CDR3 length equals 14 residues. V lost 0 bases and J lost 3, with 11 bases in between. Germline lookup yields CDR1 GTSNPN and CDR2 SVGIG (reference sequence). The CDR3 region has the DNA TGTGCCTGGAGTGTAAGTCAAGCTTACTATGGCTACACCTTC. Its translation: CAWSVSQAYYGYTF. The complete variable domain, with remaining parts taken from reference TRBV30 and TRBJ1-2, reads SQTIHQWPATLVQPVGSPLSLECTVEGTSNPNLYWYRQAAGRGLQLLFYSVGIGQISSEVPQNLSASRPQDRQFILSSKKLLLSDSGFYLCAWSVSQAYYGYTFGSGTRLTVV.

This clone was seen only once. J is TRBJ1-3 and V is TRBV27; D ambiguous. The CDR3 spans 11 residues. The germline CDR1 and CDR2 sequences are MNHEY and SMNVEV (reference sequence). The V and J ends lost 4 bases and 4 bases respectively, with 2 bases between them. CDR3 sequence: CASSSGNTIYF. The CDR3 bases are TGTGCCAGCAGTTCGGGAAACACCATATATTTT.

This clone was recorded a few times. V is TRBV14 and J is TRBJ1-1; maybe TRBD1 (6 bases). In germline, CDR1 is SGHDN, CDR2 FVKESK. V was cut by 2 bases and J by 0 bases, with 13 bases left in between. This CDR3 is 16 amino acids long. Here the CDR3 reads CASSQSGGGLNTEAFF. The CDR3 DNA follows: TGTGCCAGCAGCCAATCGGGGGGCGGACTGAACACTGAAGCTTTCTTT.